Below, 30 T cell receptor beta chains from the same sample are listed, as sequenced in a study of blood T cell repertoires in COVID-19. TCRdb's table, derived via immunoSEQ multiplex PCR, lists solely in-frame clones and lacks some. The sample has some 250,000 clones; 75% to 90% are singletons. Material for sequencing was PBMCs or T cells enriched from blood (not recorded which). The receptors were gathered from a man aged 40-50 years who had recovered from COVID-19.

This clone has only one observation. This chain joins TRBV11-2 and TRBJ1-1; 7 bases match TRBD1. The CDR3 length is 15 residues. The germline gives CDR1 SGHAT, CDR2 FQNNGV. J was trimmed by 4 bases and V by 5 bases; bases with no gene match: 10. This CDR3 reads CASSLGQALGTEAFF. The CDR3 DNA follows: TGTGCCAGCAGCCTAGGACAGGCCCTGGGCACTGAAGCTTTCTTT. The full variable domain, its missing parts supplied by reference TRBV11-2 and TRBJ1-1, is EAGVAQSPRYKIIEKRQSVAFWCNPISGHATLYWYQQILGQGPKLLIQFQNNGVVDDSQLPKDRFSAERLKGVDSTLKIQPAKLEDSAVYLCASSLGQALGTEAFFGQGTRLTVV.

V usage is TRBV19 and J usage is TRBJ1-1; 7 positions agree with TRBD1. This CDR3 is built from 12 residues. Germline-derived CDR1 and CDR2 are LNHDA and SQIVND (reference sequence). The trim removed 6 bases at V and 6 bases at J, leaving 4 bases unmatched. DNA of the CDR3: TGTGCCAGTAGCCCCGGACAGGCTGAAGCTTTCTTT. This sequence encodes CASSPGQAEAFF. The entire variable domain, with the rest obtained from reference TRBV19 and TRBJ1-1, is as follows: DGGITQSPKYLFRKEGQNVTLSCEQNLNHDAMYWYRQDPGQGLRLIYYSQIVNDFQKGDIAEGYSVSREKKESFPLTVTSAQKNPTAFYLCASSPGQAEAFFGQGTRLTVV.

The V call is TRBV28, the J call TRBJ2-2; perhaps TRBD1 as D (6 bases). V lost 2 bases, J lost 3 bases, and 7 bases lay in between. CDR3 length: 14 residues. Germline CDR1 is MDHEN and CDR2 is SYDVKM. The CDR3 spells CASSLKGDTGELFF. In DNA form, the CDR3 reads TGTGCCAGCAGTTTAAAGGGGGACACCGGGGAGCTGTTTTTT.

DNA of the CDR3: TGTGCCAGCAGCTCGAATATAGTTTCGGGAAACACCATATATTTT. Translation: CASSSNIVSGNTIYF. This sequence joins TRBV11-2 and TRBJ1-3; D call uncertain. Trimming pared 4 bases from V and 4 bases from J, leaving 14 bases between. CDR3 length: 15 residues. Germline assignment: CDR1 SGHAT and CDR2 FQNNGV.

This chain links TRBV29-1 with TRBJ2-7, with TRBD1 identical over 9 bases. CDR1 is SQVTM, CDR2 ANQGSEA, per germline. The CDR3 consists of 11 residues. Trimming cost V 8 bases and J 5 bases; bases outside gene matches: 4. DNA for the CDR3: TGCAGCTCCCGACAGGGGGACGAGCAGTACTTC. This translates into CSSRQGDEQYF.

The chain joins TRBV2 to TRBJ2-1; 9 bases fit TRBD2. V shed 0 bases, J shed 9 bases, and the junction held 0 bases outside the gene matches. The germline CDR1 and CDR2 sequences are SNHLY and FYNNEI. This CDR3 has 13 residues. The CDR3 sequence: CASSEARGGEQFF. CDR3 nucleotides: TGTGCCAGCAGTGAAGCGCGGGGGGGTGAGCAGTTCTTC.

Only one count was recorded for this clone. CDR3 nucleotide sequence: TGTGCCAGCAGCTTACTACAGGGGGCGTTTGGAAACACCATATATTTT. This translates into CASSLLQGAFGNTIYF. The chain joins TRBV7-2 to TRBJ1-3, with 9 bases that match TRBD1. The CDR3 covers 16 residues. Germline V CDR1 and CDR2: SGHTA, FQGNSA. V dropped 2 bases and J dropped 3; count of bases not matched to a gene: 5.

The genes are TRBV2 and TRBJ1-4; D might be TRBD1 (5 bases). Germline assignment: CDR1 SNHLY and CDR2 FYNNEI. The ends were cut back, 6 bases at V and 5 bases at J, with 16 bases in the middle. The CDR3 covers 15 residues. The CDR3, as DNA: TGTGCCAGCAGCGGCGGGGCAGCCCCCAATGAAAAACTGTTTTTT. Amino acids: CASSGGAAPNEKLFF.

V is TRBV6-2 or TRBV6-3 and J is TRBJ1-2; D gene ambiguous. This CDR3 spans 13 amino acids. CDR1 is MNHEY and CDR2 is SVGEGT in the germline V gene. Trimming took 4 bases from V and 3 from J, leaving 9 bases between them. CDR3: CASSWSDYYGYTF. DNA of the CDR3: TGTGCCAGCAGTTGGTCAGACTACTATGGCTACACCTTC.

This clone was observed once. V gene TRBV28 combines with J gene TRBJ2-1, with 10 bases fitting TRBD2. Looked up from germline, CDR1 is MDHEN and CDR2 is SYDVKM. V lost 5 bases, J lost 6 bases, and 10 bases stayed unmatched. CDR3 length: 16 residues. For the CDR3, the DNA is TGTGCCAGCAGTGGAGCGGGAGGGCCCTCTGGCAATGAGCAGTTCTTC. The encoded protein is CASSGAGGPSGNEQFF.

The CDR3 coding sequence is TGCGCCAGCAGCTTGACCCTTAACAGGGACTCCTACGAGCAGTACTTC. Residues: CASSLTLNRDSYEQYF. The chain combines TRBV5-1 with TRBJ2-7; TRBD1 might be the D (6 bases). Germline values: CDR1 SGHRS, CDR2 YFSETQ. There are 16 residues in the CDR3. V lost 1 base and J 0 bases, leaving 14 bases between the germline ends.

This sequence joins TRBV19 and TRBJ2-3; the D is unclear. Between the trimmed V and J ends, which lost 3 bases and 0 bases, there was a span of 7 bases. Germline CDR1 reads LNHDA; CDR2 reads SQIVND (reference sequence). This CDR3 has 14 amino acids. The DNA of the CDR3 is TGTGCCAGTAGTATCAATCATAGCACAGATACGCAGTATTTT. Protein: CASSINHSTDTQYF. The whole variable domain, remainder taken from reference TRBV19 and TRBJ2-3, is DGGITQSPKYLFRKEGQNVTLSCEQNLNHDAMYWYRQDPGQGLRLIYYSQIVNDFQKGDIAEGYSVSREKKESFPLTVTSAQKNPTAFYLCASSINHSTDTQYFGPGTRLTVL.

The V gene is TRBV5-6, the J gene TRBJ2-7; TRBD2 might be the D (5 bases). Looked up from germline, CDR1 is SGHDT and CDR2 is YYEEEE. The V end was cut by 2 bases, the J end by 4 bases, with 16 bases between. The CDR3 covers 15 residues. The CDR3 DNA reads TGTGCCAGCAGCTTAACGCTAGCCTTCTCTTACGAGCAGTACTTC. It specifies CASSLTLAFSYEQYF.

This rearrangement joins TRBV19 to TRBJ2-7, with a possible D match to TRBD2 (7 bases). This CDR3 is 15 amino acids long. Germline CDR1 LNHDA, CDR2 SQIVND (reference sequence). V lost 9 bases and J 3 bases, leaving 21 bases between the germline ends. The chain's CDR3 is CASRRGAGVDYEQYF. The CDR3 DNA follows: TGTGCCAGCAGACGGGGGGCAGGGGTGGACTACGAGCAGTACTTC.

This chain links TRBV4-1 with TRBJ1-2, with TRBD1 matching over 7 bases. Germline CDR1 MGHRA, CDR2 YSYEKL. Trimming took 2 bases from V and 4 from J; bases not matched to a gene: 7. The CDR3 consists of 15 residues. CDR3 region: CASSQPWTGLYGYTF. The CDR3 DNA reads TGCGCCAGCAGCCAACCCTGGACAGGCCTCTATGGCTACACCTTC.

As concerns this clone: A read error may account for a junction end that differs from germline. This chain links TRBV7-7 with TRBJ2-1; TRBD2 agrees at 10 bases. In germline, CDR1 is SSHAT, CDR2 FNYEAQ (reference sequence). This CDR3 contains 16 residues. This chain's CDR3 is CASSLVAGGPLDEQFF. The DNA of the CDR3 is TGTGCTAGCAGCTTAGTAGCGGGGGGCCCCTTGGATGAGCAGTTCTTC.

The CDR3 DNA sequence: TGTGCCAGCAGCCCGCTGCCGGGCACTGAAGCTTTCTTT. Protein: CASSPLPGTEAFF. The rearrangement uses TRBV12-3 or TRBV12-4 and TRBJ1-1, with D hard to call. V was clipped by 6 bases and J by 4 bases, with 12 bases between them. This CDR3 has 13 amino acids.

The V call is TRBV9, the J call TRBJ2-1; 9 bases line up with TRBD2. The CDR3 loop spans 16 amino acids. Per the germline V gene, CDR1 is SGDLS and CDR2 is YYNGEE. V trimming: 4 bases; J trimming: 5 bases; junction bases outside the gene matches: 10. CDR3 DNA: TGTGCCAGCAGCACCCATAGCGGGAGCATCAACAATGAGCAGTTCTTC. Residues: CASSTHSGSINNEQFF.

V usage is TRBV9 and J usage is TRBJ1-4; no clear D. Trimming left V 0 bases short and J 4 bases short, with 10 bases between. The length of the CDR3 is 15 residues. The V gene's germline CDR1 is SGDLS and CDR2 YYNGEE. The CDR3 region is CASSVDDRGNEKLFF. The CDR3 DNA reads as TGTGCCAGCAGCGTAGATGATAGAGGTAATGAAAAACTGTTTTTT.

The chain combines TRBV10-3 with TRBJ2-3, with 7 nucleotides matching TRBD1. CDR3 length: 15 amino acids. CDR1 and CDR2 (germline): ENHRY, SYGVKD. Germline trimming cut 0 bases from V and 2 bases from J; bases unmatched to any gene: 2. Here the CDR3 reads CAISESGQPTDTQYF. The CDR3 DNA reads as TGTGCCATCAGTGAGTCGGGACAGCCCACAGATACGCAGTATTTT.

This chain uses TRBV27 with TRBJ1-4; 9 positions agree with TRBD1. J lost 1 base, V lost 5 bases, and 2 bases had no gene match. This CDR3 spans 15 amino acids. CDR1 and CDR2 from the germline V gene are MNHEY and SMNVEV (reference sequence). CDR3 sequence reads: CASSPTGGTNEKLFF. DNA for the CDR3: TGTGCCAGCAGTCCGACAGGGGGAACTAATGAAAAACTGTTTTTT.

J is TRBJ2-1 and V is TRBV11-2, with D possibly matching TRBD1 (5 bases). Trimming shortened V by 4 bases and J by 5 bases, and 12 bases separated the two germline ends. Germline values: CDR1 SGHAT, CDR2 FQNNGV. The CDR3 runs to 14 residues. The CDR3: CASSSPGRDNEQFF. CDR3 nucleotide sequence: TGTGCCAGCAGCTCCCCGGGCAGGGACAATGAGCAGTTCTTC.

CDR3 in amino acids: CASSIGFAGTYEQYF. CDR3 nucleotide sequence: TGTGCCAGTAGTATAGGGTTCGCAGGAACCTACGAGCAGTACTTC. This chain uses TRBV19 with TRBJ2-7; D is ambiguous. Germline CDR1 reads LNHDA; CDR2 reads SQIVND (reference sequence). V was pared by 1 base and J by 2 bases, with 12 bases between. The CDR3 spans 15 residues.

J is TRBJ1-2 and V is TRBV7-8; possible D gene TRBD1, 6 bases. The CDR3 contains 15 residues. V lost 5 bases and J lost 8, with 21 bases in between. CDR1 is SGHVS, CDR2 FQNEAQ, per germline. The CDR3 DNA follows: TGTGCCAGCAGCCAAAGGGGGACGTTGAGTGAAGGCTACACCTTC. It translates to CASSQRGTLSEGYTF.

The V and J genes are TRBV4-3 and TRBJ1-2, with a tentative D call TRBD1 (5 bases). Germline values: CDR1 LGHNA, CDR2 YSLEER. Trimming pared 4 bases from V and 7 bases from J, leaving 19 bases between. This CDR3 has 15 residues. DNA of the CDR3: TGCGCCAGCAGCCCCTCGGTTGGCAGGGTATTTGGCTACACCTTC. The encoded protein is CASSPSVGRVFGYTF.

The rearrangement uses TRBV5-1 and TRBJ2-3; D is unresolved. Germline lookup yields CDR1 SGHRS and CDR2 YFSETQ. The V and J ends lost 3 bases and 6 bases respectively, with 8 bases between them. The CDR3 extends over 12 amino acids. The CDR3 region has the DNA TGCGCCAGCAGCTCCGACGGGGATACGCAGTATTTT. Translating gives CASSSDGDTQYF. The variable domain in full, with the rest retrieved from reference TRBV5-1 and TRBJ2-3, is KAGVTQTPRYLIKTRGQQVTLSCSPISGHRSVSWYQQTPGQGLQFLFEYFSETQRNKGNFPGRFSGRQFSNSRSEMNVSTLELGDSALYLCASSSDGDTQYFGPGTRLTVL.

The chain uses TRBV5-1 and TRBJ2-7; D is possibly TRBD2 (7 bases). Deletions cut 4 bases from V and 1 base from J, with 15 bases between. CDR3 length: 15 amino acids. Germline V gene sequence: CDR1 SGHRS, CDR2 YFSETQ. The CDR3 spells CASSPRGGGSYEQYF. The CDR3 DNA reads TGCGCCAGCAGCCCAAGGGGAGGGGGTTCCTACGAGCAGTACTTC.

This rearrangement joins TRBV9 to TRBJ2-1; D possibly corresponds to TRBD2 (6 bases). This CDR3 is 16 amino acids long. Trimming pared 3 bases from V and 3 bases from J, leaving 16 bases between. Germline CDR1 SGDLS, CDR2 YYNGEE. CDR3 loop: CASSADAGTLYNEQFF. Here the CDR3 DNA reads TGTGCCAGCAGCGCAGACGCGGGGACCCTCTACAATGAGCAGTTCTTC. Together with reference TRBV9 and TRBJ2-1, the CDR3 gives the full variable domain: DSGVTQTPKHLITATGQRVTLRCSPRSGDLSVYWYQQSLDQGLQFLIQYYNGEERAKGNILERFSAQQFPDLHSELNLSSLELGDSALYFCASSADAGTLYNEQFFGPGTRLTVL.

The genes are TRBV28 and TRBJ2-5; 10 bases fit TRBD1. V shed 10 bases, J shed 2 bases, and the junction held 13 bases outside the gene matches. The CDR3 spans 16 residues. Looked up from germline, CDR1 is MDHEN and CDR2 is SYDVKM. This chain's CDR3 is CATFPAGTGDQETQYF. CDR3 sequence (DNA): TGTGCCACCTTCCCGGCCGGGACAGGGGATCAAGAGACCCAGTACTTC.

This clone was observed once. This rearrangement joins TRBV4-3 to TRBJ2-7; perhaps TRBD1 as D (6 bases). Per germline, CDR1 LGHNA and CDR2 YSLEER. The V and J ends lost 1 base and 5 bases respectively, with 15 bases between them. This CDR3 comprises 15 residues. CDR3 DNA sequence: TGCGCCAGCAGCCAAGTAAACAGGGAGCTGGACGAGCAGTACTTC. This codes for CASSQVNRELDEQYF.